This is a list of T cell receptor beta chains from one sample in a study of blood T cell repertoires in COVID-19. The repertoire was sequenced with immunoSEQ multiplex PCR; TCRdb's copy has only in-frame clones and lacks some. The sample includes roughly 230,000 clones, 80% to 95% of them seen just once. The source material was peripheral blood. These receptors were obtained from a young man with COVID-19, enrolled during active disease. Each CDR3 is given with its conserved first and last residue. A D gene is named only where the DNA matches it firmly. Clone size appears in some rows only: once, few, many, or a class for an expanded clone.

>NA|NA|TRBJ1-6|TRBV12-3/TRBV12-4
CASRERFNSPLHF
TGTGCCAGCAGAGAGAGGTTTAATTCACCCCTCCACTTT
>TRBD1|once|TRBJ1-2|TRBV5-4
CASSPLGQGDNPTYGYTF
TGTGCCAGCAGCCCACTTGGACAGGGAGACAACCCCACCTATGGCTACACCTTC
>TRBD2|NA|TRBJ2-7|TRBV4-1
CASSHPAGGPTGYEQYF
TGCGCCAGCAGCCACCCCGCGGGGGGTCCTACCGGCTACGAGCAGTACTTC
>TRBD2|NA|TRBJ2-1|TRBV14
CASSQGAPPGLNEQFF
TGTGCCAGCAGCCAAGGAGCTCCCCCGGGACTAAATGAGCAGTTCTTC
>NA|NA|TRBJ2-7|TRBV10-3
CAISESAEQYF
TGTGCCATCAGTGAGTCGGCCGAGCAGTACTTC
>NA|NA|TRBJ1-1|TRBV6-6
CALSPLNTNTEAFF
TGTGCCCTAAGCCCCCTGAATACCAACACTGAAGCTTTCTTT
>NA|NA|TRBJ2-1|TRBV29-1
CSVPSSSYNEQFF
TGCAGCGTTCCGTCGAGCTCCTACAATGAGCAGTTCTTC
>NA|few|TRBJ2-7|TRBV5-1
CASSLAGGREQYF
TGCGCCAGCAGCTTAGCAGGGGGGAGAGAGCAGTACTTC
>TRBD1|NA|TRBJ2-7|TRBV6-5
CASSSSDRGMVYF
TGTGCCAGCAGTTCCTCGGACAGGGGAATGGTGTACTTC
>NA|few|TRBJ1-1|TRBV5-4
CASSLGGTTEAFF
TGTGCCAGCAGCTTGGGGGGGACAACTGAAGCTTTCTTT
>NA|NA|TRBJ1-2|TRBV5-5
CASTTLGGIYGYTF
TGTGCCAGCACCACTCTGGGGGGTATCTATGGCTACACCTTC
>NA|NA|TRBJ2-5|TRBV2
CASSEQGGLETQYF
TGTGCCAGCAGTGAGCAGGGGGGTTTGGAGACCCAGTACTTC
>NA|NA|TRBJ2-7|TRBV15
CATSSSLSYEQYF
TGTGCCACCAGCAGTTCCCTCTCCTACGAGCAGTACTTC
>NA|once|TRBJ1-2|TRBV27
CASSLTTGGGYTF
TGTGCCAGCAGTTTAACGACAGGTGGTGGCTACACCTTC
>TRBD1|NA|TRBJ2-7|TRBV4-1
CASSHPGTGLYEQYF
TGCGCCAGCAGCCACCCCGGGACAGGTCTCTACGAGCAGTACTTC
>NA|NA|TRBJ1-5|TRBV6-4
CASSYRKESNQPQHF
TGTGCCAGCAGTTATAGGAAGGAGAGCAATCAGCCCCAGCATTTT
>TRBD2|NA|TRBJ2-5|TRBV2
CASSGLAGNQETQYF
TGTGCCAGCAGTGGGTTAGCGGGGAATCAAGAGACCCAGTACTTC
>TRBD1|once|TRBJ1-5|TRBV4-1
CASSLRTGNQPQHF
TGCGCCAGCAGCCTCCGGACAGGGAATCAGCCCCAGCATTTT
>NA|few|TRBJ2-2|TRBV5-4
CASSPQGSRPTGELFF
TGTGCCAGCAGCCCCCAGGGGTCAAGGCCCACCGGGGAGCTGTTTTTT
>TRBD1|NA|TRBJ2-2|TRBV5-1
CASKTRTGNTGELFF
TGCGCCAGCAAAACTCGGACAGGGAACACCGGGGAGCTGTTTTTT
>NA|NA|TRBJ2-7|TRBV18
CASSPGHDRSVEQYF
TGTGCCAGCTCACCAGGTCACGACAGGTCGGTCGAGCAGTACTTC
>TRBD1|NA|TRBJ1-6|TRBV2
CASTRGPNSPLHF
TGTGCCAGCACCAGGGGGCCGAATTCACCCCTCCACTTT
>NA|NA|TRBJ2-2|TRBV18
CASSRTANTGELFF
TGTGCCAGCTCAAGGACAGCGAACACCGGGGAGCTGTTTTTT
>TRBD1|NA|TRBJ1-3|TRBV2
CARRDDRGLISGNTIYF
TGTGCCCGCCGAGATGACAGGGGGTTGATATCTGGAAACACCATATATTTT
>NA|once|TRBJ1-6|TRBV5-4
CASSELQGNPHNSPLHF
TGTGCCAGCAGCGAGCTACAGGGCAATCCCCATAATTCACCCCTCCACTTT
>NA|NA|TRBJ1-2|TRBV19
CASSIDRGLRYTF
TGTGCCAGTAGTATAGACAGAGGGTTGCGCTACACCTTC
>NA|NA|TRBJ1-1|TRBV5-1
CASSFSQGESEAFF
TGCGCCAGCAGCTTTTCCCAGGGCGAATCTGAAGCTTTCTTT
>NA|NA|TRBJ2-7|TRBV7-6
CASSITALSSYEQYF
TGTGCCAGCTCCATCACAGCTTTAAGCTCCTACGAGCAGTACTTC
>NA|NA|TRBJ1-2|TRBV29-1
CSVPGRVYGYTF
TGCAGCGTTCCCGGCCGGGTCTATGGCTACACCTTC
>NA|NA|TRBJ2-5|TRBV6-5
CASSLGQFQETQYF
TGTGCCAGCAGTCTAGGACAATTTCAAGAGACCCAGTACTTC
>NA|NA|TRBJ2-7|TRBV18
CASSPFPAITYEQYF
TGTGCCAGCTCACCATTTCCAGCGATCACCTACGAGCAGTACTTC
>TRBD1|NA|TRBJ2-7|TRBV2
CASTRTGGAGYEQYF
TGTGCCAGCACCCGGACAGGGGGCGCGGGCTACGAGCAGTACTTC
>NA|NA|TRBJ2-7|TRBV3-1/TRBV3-2
CASSQGVSRSYEQYF
TGTGCCAGCAGCCAAGGAGTTTCCCGATCCTACGAGCAGTACTTC
>NA|NA|TRBJ1-2|TRBV19
CASSTPSGEANYGYTF
TGTGCCAGTAGTACCCCCAGCGGGGAAGCTAACTATGGCTACACCTTC
>NA|NA|TRBJ2-1|TRBV6-5
CASSRYGNEQFF
TGTGCCAGCAGCAGGTATGGAAATGAGCAGTTCTTC
>NA|NA|TRBJ2-2|TRBV12-3/TRBV12-4
CASRAGYTGELFF
TGTGCCAGCAGGGCAGGGTACACCGGGGAGCTGTTTTTT
>NA|NA|TRBJ1-2|TRBV7-9
CASSKTGTTEPRRYTF
TGTGCCAGCAGCAAGACCGGGACAACGGAACCCCGTCGGTACACCTTC
>NA|NA|TRBJ2-7|TRBV30
CAWSALRARLSDEQYF
TGTGCCTGGAGTGCCCTGCGGGCCCGGCTCTCGGACGAGCAGTACTTC
>TRBD2|NA|TRBJ2-2|TRBV19
CASSIDQLSGGTLTGELFF
TGTGCCAGTAGTATAGATCAACTTAGCGGGGGGACACTCACCGGGGAGCTGTTTTTT
>TRBD1|NA|TRBJ2-7|TRBV5-1
CASAPGQPTYEQYF
TGCGCCAGTGCCCCGGGACAGCCAACCTACGAGCAGTACTTC
>NA|NA|TRBJ1-2|TRBV6-5
CASSYSNAGDYGYTF
TGTGCCAGCAGTTACTCGAATGCAGGGGACTATGGCTACACCTTC
>NA|NA|TRBJ2-5|TRBV9
CASSVGGYLETQYF
TGTGCCAGCAGCGTAGGAGGTTATTTAGAGACCCAGTACTTC
>NA|NA|TRBJ2-3|TRBV7-6
CASSLGGWLARDTQYF
TGTGCCAGCAGCTTAGGTGGCTGGCTAGCTAGAGATACGCAGTATTTT
>NA|NA|TRBJ2-1|TRBV5-1
CASRLSDRNNEQFF
TGCGCCAGCAGGTTAAGTGACAGAAACAATGAGCAGTTCTTC
>NA|once|TRBJ1-1|TRBV25-1
CASSASAGGAMNTEAFF
TGTGCCAGCAGTGCGTCGGCTGGGGGGGCCATGAACACTGAAGCTTTCTTT
>TRBD2|NA|TRBJ2-1|TRBV10-1
CASSPWAGGETPYNEQFF
TGCGCCAGCAGCCCCTGGGCGGGGGGCGAAACCCCCTACAATGAGCAGTTCTTC
>NA|few|TRBJ2-2|TRBV7-9
CASSLGVSRDTGELFF
TGTGCCAGCAGCTTAGGCGTATCCCGAGACACCGGGGAGCTGTTTTTT
>NA|once|TRBJ1-1|TRBV5-1
CASTSAGGITEAFF
TGCGCCAGCACCTCCGCGGGGGGGATCACTGAAGCTTTCTTT
>NA|NA|TRBJ2-7|TRBV7-2
CASSLPRRTYEQYF
TGTGCCAGCAGCTTACCCAGGCGTACCTACGAGCAGTACTTC
>NA|NA|TRBJ2-3|TRBV19
CASTPSGTDTQYF
TGTGCCAGTACCCCCTCGGGCACAGATACGCAGTATTTT
>TRBD2|NA|TRBJ2-5|TRBV7-9
CASRLGLEQETQYF
TGTGCCAGCAGATTGGGACTAGAGCAAGAGACCCAGTACTTC
>NA|NA|TRBJ2-4|TRBV3-1/TRBV3-2
CASSRGFSKNIQYF
TGTGCCAGCAGTCGCGGATTCAGTAAAAACATTCAGTACTTC